Below are 10 T cell receptor beta chains sequenced from a single sample in a study of blood T cell repertoires in COVID-19. Data came from immunoSEQ multiplex PCR; TCRdb stores just in-frame clones and leaves some out. Among roughly 260,000 clones, about 87% were seen once, and the ten largest hold under 4.5%. Input material: peripheral blood. The receptors stem from a man aged 60 to 75 who had recovered from COVID-19.

The sample holds a few counts of this clone. The chain has TRBV27 and TRBJ1-1; TRBD1 is a possible D gene (5 bases). The CDR3 has 15 amino acids. The germline V gene has CDR1 MNHEY and CDR2 SMNVEV (reference sequence). Between the trimmed V and J ends, which lost 8 bases and 1 base, there was a span of 17 bases. This chain's CDR3 is CASAGWSAQNTEAFF. Written as DNA, the CDR3 is TGTGCCAGCGCAGGGTGGAGTGCGCAGAACACTGAAGCTTTCTTT.

The J gene is TRBJ1-2, the V gene TRBV7-2; D is perhaps TRBD1 (6 bases). Per the germline V gene, CDR1 is SGHTA and CDR2 is FQGNSA. V lost 4 bases to trimming and J lost 5 bases, with 14 bases between them. There are 14 residues in the CDR3. CDR3 region: CASSSPSGQYGYTF. In DNA, the CDR3 is TGTGCCAGCAGCTCCCCCAGTGGACAGTATGGCTACACCTTC.

The chain has TRBV5-1 and TRBJ2-5, with D maybe TRBD1 (6 bases). V was pared by 0 bases and J by 2 bases, with 11 bases between. Per germline, CDR1 SGHRS and CDR2 YFSETQ. The CDR3 loop spans 15 amino acids. CDR3 sequence (DNA): TGCGCCAGCAGCTTGGGGGGGCAGGTACAAGAGACCCAGTACTTC. Translation gives CASSLGGQVQETQYF.

The V and J genes are TRBV7-8 and TRBJ2-7; D is unresolved. The CDR3 runs 15 residues. Germline values: CDR1 SGHVS, CDR2 FQNEAQ. The V and J ends lost 4 bases and 4 bases respectively, with 17 bases between them. This CDR3 is CASSSPKARPYEQYF. The CDR3 bases are TGTGCCAGCAGCTCCCCAAAAGCCAGGCCTTACGAGCAGTACTTC.

The V and J genes are TRBV29-1 and TRBJ2-3; a possible D gene is TRBD1 (6 bases). The germline gives CDR1 SQVTM, CDR2 ANQGSEA. This CDR3 contains 15 residues. V dropped 5 bases and J dropped 0 bases, with 15 bases sitting between them. The CDR3 is CSVSWGPTSTDTQYF. In DNA, the CDR3 is TGCAGCGTTTCGTGGGGGCCGACTAGCACAGATACGCAGTATTTT.

This sequence joins TRBV5-1 and TRBJ2-3, with 9 bases aligning to TRBD2. CDR1 is SGHRS, CDR2 YFSETQ, per germline. Trimming took 0 bases from V and 2 from J; bases not matched to a gene: 7. The length of the CDR3 is 17 residues. CDR3 in amino acids: CASSLEPASGVTDTQYF. The CDR3 coding sequence is TGCGCCAGCAGCTTGGAACCGGCTAGCGGGGTCACAGATACGCAGTATTTT.

This clone was counted a single time. This chain joins TRBV7-2 and TRBJ1-5; weak D call: TRBD1 (6 bases). With 1 base removed from V and 4 bases from J, the gap between germline ends came to 11 bases. The CDR3 loop spans 15 amino acids. Germline values: CDR1 SGHTA, CDR2 FQGNSA. This CDR3 is CASSLDRAQNQPQHF. CDR3 DNA sequence: TGTGCCAGCAGCTTAGACAGGGCGCAGAATCAGCCCCAGCATTTT.

This sequence joins TRBV19 and TRBJ1-2; maybe TRBD1 (5 bases). Trimming shortened V by 4 bases and J by 14 bases, and 23 bases separated the two germline ends. CDR3 length: 14 residues. Germline CDR1 is LNHDA and CDR2 is SQIVND (reference sequence). The CDR3 coding sequence is TGTGCCAGTAGTACCGGGAGGGGCTTCGGTAAAAAAACCTTC. It specifies CASSTGRGFGKKTF. Variable domain in full (rest from reference TRBV19 and TRBJ1-2): DGGITQSPKYLFRKEGQNVTLSCEQNLNHDAMYWYRQDPGQGLRLIYYSQIVNDFQKGDIAEGYSVSREKKESFPLTVTSAQKNPTAFYLCASSTGRGFGKKTFGSGTRLTVV.

The rearrangement joins TRBV6-6 to TRBJ2-5; the match to TRBD1 covers 9 bases. CDR1 is MNHNY and CDR2 is SVGAGI in the germline V gene (reference sequence). Trimming took 2 bases from V and 7 from J; bases not matched to a gene: 8. CDR3 size: 15 residues. The DNA for the CDR3 is TGTGCCAGCAGTTACCGGGACAGGGCATGGGTGACCCAGTACTTC. Translating gives CASSYRDRAWVTQYF.

V usage is TRBV11-2 and J usage is TRBJ1-2, with D possibly TRBD1 on 5 matching bases. V was cut by 5 bases and J by 6 bases, with 10 bases left in between. The length of the CDR3 is 12 residues. In germline, CDR1 is SGHAT, CDR2 FQNNGV. The CDR3 sequence: CASSRGGDGYTF. The CDR3 DNA sequence: TGTGCCAGCAGCCGCGGGGGTGATGGCTACACCTTC.